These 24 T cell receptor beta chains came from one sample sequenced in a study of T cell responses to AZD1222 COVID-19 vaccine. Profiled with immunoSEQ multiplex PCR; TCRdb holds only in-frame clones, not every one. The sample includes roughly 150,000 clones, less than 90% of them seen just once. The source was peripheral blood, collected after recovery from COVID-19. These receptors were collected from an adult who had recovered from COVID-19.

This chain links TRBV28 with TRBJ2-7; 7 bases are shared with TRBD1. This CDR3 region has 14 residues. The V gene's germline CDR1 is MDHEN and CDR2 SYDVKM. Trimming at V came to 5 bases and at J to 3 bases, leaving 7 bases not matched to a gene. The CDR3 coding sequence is TGTGCCAGCAGTCAAGACAGGGTCCTCTACGAGCAGTACTTC. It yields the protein CASSQDRVLYEQYF.

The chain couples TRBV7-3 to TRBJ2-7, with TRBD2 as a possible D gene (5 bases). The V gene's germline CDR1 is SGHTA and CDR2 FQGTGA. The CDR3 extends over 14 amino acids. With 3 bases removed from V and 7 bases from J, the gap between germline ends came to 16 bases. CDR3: CASSLSSGHQEQYF. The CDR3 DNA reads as TGTGCCAGCAGCTTGTCCAGCGGCCATCAAGAGCAGTACTTC.

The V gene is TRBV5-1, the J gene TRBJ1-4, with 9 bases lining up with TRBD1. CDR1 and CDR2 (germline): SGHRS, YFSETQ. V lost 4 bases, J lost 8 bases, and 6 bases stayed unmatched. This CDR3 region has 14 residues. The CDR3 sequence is CASSADRGNEKLFF. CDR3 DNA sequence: TGCGCCAGCAGCGCGGACAGGGGAAACGAAAAACTGTTTTTT. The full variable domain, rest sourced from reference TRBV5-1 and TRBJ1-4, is KAGVTQTPRYLIKTRGQQVTLSCSPISGHRSVSWYQQTPGQGLQFLFEYFSETQRNKGNFPGRFSGRQFSNSRSEMNVSTLELGDSALYLCASSADRGNEKLFFGSGTQLSVL.

CDR3 region: CSASGGKGSPLHF. The CDR3 DNA sequence: TGCAGTGCTAGTGGGGGTAAAGGATCACCCCTCCACTTT. The V and J genes are TRBV20-1 and TRBJ1-6; D is possibly TRBD1 (5 bases). V lost 3 bases and J lost 10, with 13 bases in between. This CDR3 comprises 13 residues. CDR1 and CDR2 (germline): DFQATT, SNEGSKA (reference sequence).

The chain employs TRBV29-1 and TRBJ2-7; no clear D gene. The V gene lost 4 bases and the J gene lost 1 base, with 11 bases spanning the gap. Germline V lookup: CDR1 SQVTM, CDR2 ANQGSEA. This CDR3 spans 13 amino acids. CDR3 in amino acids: CSVAPARSYEQYF. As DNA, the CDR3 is TGCAGCGTTGCCCCCGCGAGATCCTACGAGCAGTACTTC.

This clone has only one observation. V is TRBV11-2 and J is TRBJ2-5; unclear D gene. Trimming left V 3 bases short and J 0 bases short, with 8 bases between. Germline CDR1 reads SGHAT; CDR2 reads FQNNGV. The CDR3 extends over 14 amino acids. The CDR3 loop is CASSLYGNQETQYF. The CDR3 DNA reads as TGTGCCAGCAGCTTGTATGGGAACCAAGAGACCCAGTACTTC.

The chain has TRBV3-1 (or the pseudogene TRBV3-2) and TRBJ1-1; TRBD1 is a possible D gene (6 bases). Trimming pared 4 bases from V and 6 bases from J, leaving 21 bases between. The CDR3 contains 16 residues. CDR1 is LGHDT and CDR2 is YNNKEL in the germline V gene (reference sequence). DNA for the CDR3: TGTGCCAGCAGCCGAGTCGCGGGTGGGGGCTGGGCTGAAGCTTTCTTT. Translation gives CASSRVAGGGWAEAFF.

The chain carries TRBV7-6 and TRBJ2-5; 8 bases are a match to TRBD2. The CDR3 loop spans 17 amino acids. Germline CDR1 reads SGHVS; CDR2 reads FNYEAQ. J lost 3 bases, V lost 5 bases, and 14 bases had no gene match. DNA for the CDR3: TGTGCCAGCAGCCACTCTGCGGGCGGGAGGTCCAAAGAGACCCAGTACTTC. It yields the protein CASSHSAGGRSKETQYF.

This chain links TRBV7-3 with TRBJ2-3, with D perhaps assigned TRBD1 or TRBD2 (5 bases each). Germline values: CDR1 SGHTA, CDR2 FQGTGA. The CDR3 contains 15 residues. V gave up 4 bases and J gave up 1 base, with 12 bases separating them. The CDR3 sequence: CASSSGTWGTDTQYF. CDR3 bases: TGTGCCAGCAGCTCCGGGACCTGGGGCACAGATACGCAGTATTTT.

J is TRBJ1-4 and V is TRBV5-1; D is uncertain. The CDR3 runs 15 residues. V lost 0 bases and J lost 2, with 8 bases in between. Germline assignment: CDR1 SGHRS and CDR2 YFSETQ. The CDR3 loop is CASSLGVGTNEKLFF. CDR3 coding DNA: TGCGCCAGCAGCTTGGGTGTAGGGACTAATGAAAAACTGTTTTTT.

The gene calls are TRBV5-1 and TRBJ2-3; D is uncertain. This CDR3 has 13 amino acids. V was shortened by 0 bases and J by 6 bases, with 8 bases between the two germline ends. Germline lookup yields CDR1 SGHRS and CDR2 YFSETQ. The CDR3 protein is CASSLAAKDTQYF. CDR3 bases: TGCGCCAGCAGCTTGGCAGCTAAGGATACGCAGTATTTT.

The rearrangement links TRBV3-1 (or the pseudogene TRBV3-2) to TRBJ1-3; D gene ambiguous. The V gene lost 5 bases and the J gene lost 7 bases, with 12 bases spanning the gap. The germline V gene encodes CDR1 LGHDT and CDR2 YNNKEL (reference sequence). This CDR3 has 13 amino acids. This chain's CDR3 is CASSVPPGNTIYF. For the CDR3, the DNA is TGTGCCAGCAGCGTACCTCCCGGGAACACCATATATTTT.

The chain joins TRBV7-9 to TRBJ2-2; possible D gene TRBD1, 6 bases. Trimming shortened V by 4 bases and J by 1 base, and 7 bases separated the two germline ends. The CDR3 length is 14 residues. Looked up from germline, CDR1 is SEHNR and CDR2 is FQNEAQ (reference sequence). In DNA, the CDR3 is TGTGCCAGCAGCTGGGACATGAACACCGGGGAGCTGTTTTTT. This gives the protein CASSWDMNTGELFF.

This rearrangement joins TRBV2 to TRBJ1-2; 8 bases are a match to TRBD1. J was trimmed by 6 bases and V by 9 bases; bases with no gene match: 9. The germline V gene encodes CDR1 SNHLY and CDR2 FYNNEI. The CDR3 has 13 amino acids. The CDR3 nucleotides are TGTGCCAGAGAGAGGTCACAGGGGGATGGCTACACCTTC. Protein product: CARERSQGDGYTF.

Written as DNA, the CDR3 is TGTGCCAGTAGTATGGGCATTTTCTCCTACGAGCAGTACTTC. Residues: CASSMGIFSYEQYF. This chain links TRBV19 with TRBJ2-7, with D hard to call. Germline loops: CDR1 LNHDA, CDR2 SQIVND (reference sequence). V dropped 3 bases and J dropped 0 bases, with 9 bases sitting between them. This CDR3 is 14 amino acids long.

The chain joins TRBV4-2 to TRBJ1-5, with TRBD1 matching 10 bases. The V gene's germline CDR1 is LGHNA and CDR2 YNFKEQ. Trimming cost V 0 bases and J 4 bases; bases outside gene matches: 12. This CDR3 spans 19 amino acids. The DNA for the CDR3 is TGTGCCAGCAGCCAAGATTGGGGGGGACAGGGGAGAAGGAATCAGCCCCAGCATTTT. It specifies CASSQDWGGQGRRNQPQHF.

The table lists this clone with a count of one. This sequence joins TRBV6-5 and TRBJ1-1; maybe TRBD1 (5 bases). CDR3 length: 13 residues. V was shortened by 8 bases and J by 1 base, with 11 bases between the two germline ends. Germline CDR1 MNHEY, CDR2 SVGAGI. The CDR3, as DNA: TGTGCCAGCTCTCCGGGGCCGAACACTGAAGCTTTCTTT. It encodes CASSPGPNTEAFF.

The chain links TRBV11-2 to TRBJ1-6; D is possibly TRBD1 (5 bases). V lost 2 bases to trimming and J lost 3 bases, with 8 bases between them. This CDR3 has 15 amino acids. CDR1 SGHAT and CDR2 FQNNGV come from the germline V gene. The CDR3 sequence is CASSLQGLYNSPLHF. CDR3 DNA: TGTGCCAGCAGCTTACAGGGTCTCTATAATTCACCCCTCCACTTT. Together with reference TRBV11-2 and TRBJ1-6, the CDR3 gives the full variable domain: EAGVAQSPRYKIIEKRQSVAFWCNPISGHATLYWYQQILGQGPKLLIQFQNNGVVDDSQLPKDRFSAERLKGVDSTLKIQPAKLEDSAVYLCASSLQGLYNSPLHFGNGTRLTVT.

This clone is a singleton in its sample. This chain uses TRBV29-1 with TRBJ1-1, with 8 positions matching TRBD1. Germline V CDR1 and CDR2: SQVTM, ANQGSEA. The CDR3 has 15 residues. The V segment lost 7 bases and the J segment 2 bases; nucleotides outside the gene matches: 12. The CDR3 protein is CSAPRGQGGNTEAFF. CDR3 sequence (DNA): TGCAGCGCCCCCCGAGGACAGGGTGGTAACACTGAAGCTTTCTTT. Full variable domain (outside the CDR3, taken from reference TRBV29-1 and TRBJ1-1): SAVISQKPSRDICQRGTSLTIQCQVDSQVTMMFWYRQQPGQSLTLIATANQGSEATYESGFVIDKFPISRPNLTFSTLTVSNMSPEDSSIYLCSAPRGQGGNTEAFFGQGTRLTVV.

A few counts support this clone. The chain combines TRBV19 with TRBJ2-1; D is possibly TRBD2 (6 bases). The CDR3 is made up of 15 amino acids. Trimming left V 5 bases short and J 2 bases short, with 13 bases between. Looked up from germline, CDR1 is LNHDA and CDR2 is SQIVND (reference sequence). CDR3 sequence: CASSSRETTYNEQFF. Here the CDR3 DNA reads TGTGCCAGTAGTTCACGGGAGACGACCTACAATGAGCAGTTCTTC. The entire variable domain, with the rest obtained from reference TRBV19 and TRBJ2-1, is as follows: DGGITQSPKYLFRKEGQNVTLSCEQNLNHDAMYWYRQDPGQGLRLIYYSQIVNDFQKGDIAEGYSVSREKKESFPLTVTSAQKNPTAFYLCASSSRETTYNEQFFGPGTRLTVL.

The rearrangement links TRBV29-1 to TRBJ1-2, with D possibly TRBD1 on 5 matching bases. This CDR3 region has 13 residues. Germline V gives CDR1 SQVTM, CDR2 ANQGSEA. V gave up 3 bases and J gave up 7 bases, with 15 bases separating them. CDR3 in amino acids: CSVEGQGSGGYTF. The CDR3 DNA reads TGCAGCGTTGAGGGGCAGGGTAGTGGTGGCTACACCTTC. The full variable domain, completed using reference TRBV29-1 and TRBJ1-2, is SAVISQKPSRDICQRGTSLTIQCQVDSQVTMMFWYRQQPGQSLTLIATANQGSEATYESGFVIDKFPISRPNLTFSTLTVSNMSPEDSSIYLCSVEGQGSGGYTFGSGTRLTVV.

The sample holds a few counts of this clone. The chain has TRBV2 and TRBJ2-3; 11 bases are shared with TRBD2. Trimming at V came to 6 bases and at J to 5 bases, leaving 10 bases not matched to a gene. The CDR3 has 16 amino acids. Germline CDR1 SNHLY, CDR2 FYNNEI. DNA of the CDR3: TGTGCCAGCAGAGTCCTAGCGGGAGGCGAGGGAGATACGCAGTATTTT. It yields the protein CASRVLAGGEGDTQYF.

Here the CDR3 reads CASGPDRGDTQYF. DNA of the CDR3: TGTGCCAGCGGACCGGATAGGGGAGATACGCAGTATTTT. The gene calls are TRBV28 and TRBJ2-3; D perhaps matches TRBD1 (5 bases). Germline assignment: CDR1 MDHEN and CDR2 SYDVKM. The V gene lost 8 bases and the J gene lost 5 bases, with 14 bases spanning the gap. The CDR3 has 13 amino acids.

The chain's CDR3 is CASSPAQWTDNTEAFF. The CDR3 DNA sequence: TGTGCCAGCTCCCCAGCCCAGTGGACAGATAACACTGAAGCTTTCTTT. This sequence joins TRBV18 and TRBJ1-1, with D perhaps TRBD1 (6 bases). V was cut by 6 bases and J by 2 bases, with 19 bases left in between. The CDR3 loop spans 16 amino acids. Germline V gene data show CDR1 as KGHSH and CDR2 as LQKENI. The full variable domain, its missing parts supplied by reference TRBV18 and TRBJ1-1, is NAGVMQNPRHLVRRRGQEARLRCSPMKGHSHVYWYRQLPEEGLKFMVYLQKENIIDESGMPKERFSAEFPKEGPSILRIQQVVRGDSAAYFCASSPAQWTDNTEAFFGQGTRLTVV.